This T cell receptor (beta chain) was captured in a study of shared T cell receptors in the human thymus. Profiling relied on immunoSEQ multiplex PCR, and the TCRdb table lists in-frame clones only, not all of them. The sample shows approximately 580,000 clones, around three quarters of them seen only once. V was clipped by 0 bases and J by 2 bases, with 16 bases between them. The length of the CDR3 is 17 residues. Germline-derived CDR1 and CDR2 are SGHNT and YYREEE (reference sequence). This sample was shared with a second study, whose subject was human thymus T cells. That report notes: Resections from corrective heart surgery provided thymus tissue. Blood and thymic repertoires both appeared biased in V and J gene usage.

The gene calls are TRBV5-4 and TRBJ2-3; possibly TRBD2 for D (6 bases). The receptor was derived from a boy under two years old with a congenital heart defect. Sequenced sample: thymocytes. DNA for the CDR3: TGTGCCAGCAGCTTGGGAGGGGTTAGCGGTTACACAGATACGCAGTATTTT. Translation gives CASSLGGVSGYTDTQYF.